One sample yielded the 13 T cell receptor beta chains listed below, sequenced in a study of early T cells in non-severe SARS-CoV-2 infection (dated by TCRdb to the early 2020s). Preparation of the library involved 5' RACE. For sequencing, a NextSeq 500 was employed. In-frame beta chains were kept once TCRdb had trimmed the public reads at Q25 with fastp and called clones with MiXCR. Every CDR3 protein is listed once, alongside the most common genes and DNA of its rows. This sample has more than 70,000 distinct CDR3 sequences in its table, and around an eighth of those were observed once. The biggest ten clones account for approximately 6.1% of the sample. Sample: whole blood. The receptor set was obtained from an adult who was a healthcare worker with PCR-confirmed SARS-CoV-2 infection or an uninfected control (not recorded which).

Notes on this clonotype: This clone may be a read error of a much larger clone one base away. The V gene is TRBV27, the J gene TRBJ2-1; D might be TRBD2 (6 bases). The CDR3 spans 16 residues. Looked up from germline, CDR1 is MNHEY and CDR2 is SMNVEV (reference sequence). The CDR3 DNA sequence: TGTGCCAGCAGTCAAGCCAGGGAGGAGGGGAACAATGAGCAGCTCTTC. Translation: CASSQAREEGNNEQLF.

The genes are TRBV11-2 and TRBJ2-3; 8 bases are shared with TRBD2. Germline V gene sequence: CDR1 SGHAT, CDR2 FQNNGV. The trim removed 4 bases at V and 6 bases at J, leaving 21 bases unmatched. The CDR3 is made up of 19 amino acids. The CDR3 sequence is CASSSSPKGGAGDMDTQYF. The DNA for the CDR3 is TGTGCCAGCAGCTCAAGCCCGAAGGGGGGAGCGGGAGATATGGATACGCAGTATTTT.

The rearrangement uses TRBV7-9 and TRBJ2-7, with 11 positions matching TRBD2. V lost 4 bases, J lost 2 bases, and 16 bases stayed unmatched. Per the germline V gene, CDR1 is SEHNR and CDR2 is FQNEAQ (reference sequence). This CDR3 comprises 19 residues. CDR3 protein: CASSSQGTSGVTPPYEQYF. The DNA of the CDR3 is TGTGCCAGCAGCTCGCAGGGGACTAGCGGTGTGACTCCTCCCTACGAGCAGTACTTC.

The chain couples TRBV2 to TRBJ1-5; D is ambiguous. The V gene's germline CDR1 is SNHLY and CDR2 FYNNEI. The length of the CDR3 is 13 residues. Trimming cost V 3 bases and J 5 bases, with 8 bases left between them. The CDR3 DNA follows: TGTGCCAGCAGTGACACGGCAGATCAGCCCCAGCATTTT. It encodes CASSDTADQPQHF. The complete variable domain, with remaining parts taken from reference TRBV2 and TRBJ1-5, reads EPEVTQTPSHQVTQMGQEVILRCVPISNHLYFYWYRQILGQKVEFLVSFYNNEISEKSEIFDDQFSVERPDGSNFTLKIRSTKLEDSAMYFCASSDTADQPQHFGDGTRLSIL.

DNA for the CDR3: TGTGCCAGCAGCTTGGTTCGGCTAGAGGAAACAGATACGCAGTATTTT. Its protein is CASSLVRLEETDTQYF. The rearrangement links TRBV5-5 to TRBJ2-3; no firm D call. The CDR3 has 16 residues. Germline V gene lookup returns CDR1 SGHKS and CDR2 YYEKEE (reference sequence). V was cut by 0 bases and J by 3 bases, with 14 bases left in between.

This clonotype was observed a handful of times. The V gene is TRBV7-2, the J gene TRBJ2-5; D is perhaps TRBD1 (6 bases). Germline values: CDR1 SGHTA, CDR2 FQGNSA. The CDR3 is 15 amino acids. V lost 5 bases to trimming and J lost 5 bases, with 18 bases between them. The CDR3 DNA reads as TGTGCCAGCAGCCTATTCTGGGGGCTGGGGGAGACCCAGTACTTC. Protein sequence: CASSLFWGLGETQYF.

The gene calls are TRBV5-1 and TRBJ2-7; 11 positions match TRBD2. V gave up 3 bases and J gave up 6 bases; unmatched junction bases: 5. The V gene's germline CDR1 is SGHRS and CDR2 YFSETQ. The CDR3 extends over 14 amino acids. The CDR3 DNA reads as TGCGCCAGCAGCTCCCCGGGACTAGCGGCCGAGCAGTACTTC. Amino acids: CASSSPGLAAEQYF.

This clonotype showed up many times. The chain combines TRBV2 with TRBJ2-7; TRBD2 is a possible D gene (6 bases). The CDR3 sequence is 14 residues long. V dropped 4 bases and J dropped 0 bases, with 10 bases sitting between them. Germline V gene lookup returns CDR1 SNHLY and CDR2 FYNNEI. The CDR3 sequence: CASSVRRDSYEQYF. CDR3 nucleotide sequence: TGTGCCAGCAGTGTCAGGCGGGACTCCTACGAGCAGTACTTC. Using reference TRBV2 and TRBJ2-7 for the parts outside the CDR3, the full variable domain is EPEVTQTPSHQVTQMGQEVILRCVPISNHLYFYWYRQILGQKVEFLVSFYNNEISEKSEIFDDQFSVERPDGSNFTLKIRSTKLEDSAMYFCASSVRRDSYEQYFGPGTRLTVT.

V and J are TRBV7-8 and TRBJ2-2, with no clear D. Germline assignment: CDR1 SGHVS and CDR2 FQNEAQ. With 8 bases removed from V and 5 bases from J, the gap between germline ends came to 12 bases. The CDR3 is made up of 13 amino acids. CDR3: CASGYSGTGELFF. DNA of the CDR3: TGTGCCAGCGGATATAGTGGTACCGGGGAGCTGTTTTTT.

This clonotype was detected many times. CDR3 amino acids: CASSENNYGYTF. CDR3 DNA sequence: TGTGCCAGCAGTGAAAACAACTATGGCTACACCTTC. J is TRBJ1-2 and V is TRBV2; no firm D call. CDR3 length equals 12 residues. CDR1 and CDR2 from the germline V gene are SNHLY and FYNNEI. Between the trimmed V and J ends, which lost 2 bases and 2 bases, there was a span of 3 bases.

As DNA, the CDR3 is TGTGCCAGCAGGAACCGGGATAACAATCGGCATGGCTACACCTTC. Amino acid sequence: CASRNRDNNRHGYTF. This chain links TRBV13 with TRBJ1-2; D remains ambiguous. Trimming pared 6 bases from V and 6 bases from J, leaving 20 bases between. The germline V gene has CDR1 PRHDT and CDR2 FYEKMQ (reference sequence). This CDR3 is 15 amino acids long.

This clonotype was counted only a few times. V and J are TRBV5-1 and TRBJ1-1; D gene unclear. Germline V gene sequence: CDR1 SGHRS, CDR2 YFSETQ. This CDR3 is built from 12 residues. The V end was cut by 1 base, the J end by 4 bases, with 5 bases between. CDR3 sequence reads: CASSLLGTEAFF. The CDR3 coding sequence is TGCGCCAGCAGCTTGTTGGGCACTGAAGCTTTCTTT.

The CDR3 DNA sequence: TGTGCCACCAGTGACCCGGGTCCCAGCGGGGGCCCCAATGAGCAGTTCTTC. Protein: CATSDPGPSGGPNEQFF. The V call is TRBV24-1, the J call TRBJ2-1, with 8 bases that match TRBD2. The CDR3 runs 17 residues. Per germline, CDR1 KGHDR and CDR2 SFDVKD. V lost 4 bases to trimming and J lost 6 bases; unmatched junction nucleotides: 13.